Presented here are 19 T cell receptor beta chains from one specimen sequenced in a study of T cell responses to AZD1222 COVID-19 vaccine. The assay was immunoSEQ multiplex PCR, and TCRdb's table has in-frame clones only and misses some. The sample lists 110,000 to 150,000 clones, about 92% occurring once. This specimen was peripheral blood, taken on day 0 of MenACWY control vaccination. The receptor set was obtained from an adult in good health.

The V gene is TRBV30, the J gene TRBJ1-2, with 7 bases fitting TRBD1. CDR1 and CDR2 (germline): GTSNPN, SVGIG (reference sequence). The V and J ends lost 3 bases and 8 bases, in that order; junction bases with no gene match: 15. The CDR3 spans 15 residues. DNA for the CDR3: TGTGCCTGGAGGCTCCCAGGGGGGCCACGGCTGGGCTACACCTTC. It specifies CAWRLPGGPRLGYTF.

The chain's CDR3 is CASGSNRDTSPLHF. CDR3 sequence (DNA): TGTGCCAGTGGGTCTAACAGGGACACTTCACCCCTCCACTTT. This chain connects TRBV27 to TRBJ1-6; tentative D call: TRBD1 (6 bases). Trimming took off 9 bases at V and 9 bases at J, with 18 bases between the two ends. CDR3 size: 14 residues. Germline CDR1 MNHEY, CDR2 SMNVEV (reference sequence).

The chain employs TRBV7-3 and TRBJ1-1; D is uncertain. Germline V gives CDR1 SGHTA, CDR2 FQGTGA. The V and J ends lost 5 bases and 2 bases respectively, with 9 bases between them. CDR3 length equals 13 residues. The CDR3, as DNA: TGTGCCAGCAGCCCGGGCCCTAACACTGAAGCTTTCTTT. Its translation is CASSPGPNTEAFF.

The chain combines TRBV9 with TRBJ2-3; 8 nucleotides line up with TRBD2. Germline-derived CDR1 and CDR2 are SGDLS and YYNGEE. The CDR3 consists of 17 residues. Losses at the gene ends were 0 bases for V and 1 base for J; bases not matched to a gene: 7. In DNA, the CDR3 is TGTGCCAGCAGCGTAGCTGGGACGGGAGGGGGCACAGATACGCAGTATTTT. Protein sequence: CASSVAGTGGGTDTQYF.

The CDR3 region has the DNA TGTGCCAGCAGTGTTGTAGTTGGTGGGGGTAACTTGAACACCGGGGAGCTGTTTTTT. It encodes CASSVVVGGGNLNTGELFF. The V call is TRBV6-1, the J call TRBJ2-2; D tentatively reads TRBD1 or TRBD2 (5 bases each). V shed 4 bases and J shed 1 base, with 22 bases lying between them. The germline V gene encodes CDR1 MNHNS and CDR2 SASEGT. CDR3 size: 19 residues.

The gene calls are TRBV3-1 (or the pseudogene TRBV3-2) and TRBJ2-1; D is uncertain. The CDR3 runs 17 residues. Germline CDR1 is LGHDT and CDR2 is YNNKEL (reference sequence). Trimming took 1 base from V and 7 from J, leaving 20 bases between them. CDR3 in amino acids: CASSQVRLGRARNEQFF. CDR3 DNA sequence: TGTGCCAGCAGCCAAGTCCGATTGGGCCGAGCGAGGAATGAGCAGTTCTTC.

The CDR3 region has the DNA TGTGCCAGTAGTCAATACAATGAGCAGTTCTTC. Its protein is CASSQYNEQFF. The chain employs TRBV19 and TRBJ2-1; the D is unclear. With 5 bases removed from V and 4 bases from J, the gap between germline ends came to 3 bases. The germline V gene has CDR1 LNHDA and CDR2 SQIVND (reference sequence). This CDR3 is 11 amino acids long.

The gene calls are TRBV2 and TRBJ2-1, with 7 bases aligning to TRBD1. V was clipped by 7 bases and J by 7 bases; unmatched bases: 16. The CDR3 runs 16 residues. CDR1 and CDR2 from the germline V gene are SNHLY and FYNNEI. In DNA, the CDR3 is TGTGCCAGCATTGGACAGGCAAAAAAACTACTTAATGAGCAGTTCTTC. Amino acid sequence: CASIGQAKKLLNEQFF. The full variable domain, rest sourced from reference TRBV2 and TRBJ2-1, is EPEVTQTPSHQVTQMGQEVILRCVPISNHLYFYWYRQILGQKVEFLVSFYNNEISEKSEIFDDQFSVERPDGSNFTLKIRSTKLEDSAMYFCASIGQAKKLLNEQFFGPGTRLTVL.

This rearrangement joins TRBV7-2 to TRBJ1-4; no firm D call. This CDR3 spans 14 amino acids. Trimming cost V 5 bases and J 0 bases, with 7 bases left between them. Germline V lookup: CDR1 SGHTA, CDR2 FQGNSA. The CDR3 spells CASSPLATNEKLFF. CDR3 coding DNA: TGTGCCAGCAGCCCCCTAGCAACTAATGAAAAACTGTTTTTT.

V usage is TRBV3-1 (or the pseudogene TRBV3-2) and J usage is TRBJ1-2; TRBD1 matches at 9 bases. Germline CDR1 and CDR2: LGHDT and YNNKEL (reference sequence). This CDR3 has 17 amino acids. V was pared by 1 base and J by 0 bases, with 6 bases of the junction left unmatched. Here the CDR3 reads CASSQGDRVPSNYGYTF. CDR3 DNA sequence: TGTGCCAGCAGCCAAGGGGACAGGGTACCATCTAACTATGGCTACACCTTC.

This clone was picked up a small number of times. This chain links TRBV5-1 with TRBJ2-5; TRBD2 matches 15 bases. J gave up 0 bases and V 6 bases, and 12 bases lay outside the gene matches. Germline V gene lookup returns CDR1 SGHRS and CDR2 YFSETQ. This CDR3 has 19 residues. The CDR3, as DNA: TGCGCCAGCACCAAGTCGGGACTAGCGGGGGGCTCGTACCAAGAGACCCAGTACTTC. It encodes CASTKSGLAGGSYQETQYF.

The chain uses TRBV7-2 and TRBJ1-2; D unresolved. V was shortened by 6 bases and J by 8 bases, with 25 bases between the two germline ends. Germline CDR1 is SGHTA and CDR2 is FQGNSA. The CDR3 is 16 amino acids. For the CDR3, the DNA is TGTGCCAGCAGTCGGGAAATAGGACCCATCCGGTGGGGCTACACCTTC. Translation: CASSREIGPIRWGYTF.

The chain combines TRBV5-5 with TRBJ2-3; D is undetermined. Per the germline V gene, CDR1 is SGHKS and CDR2 is YYEKEE (reference sequence). V was clipped by 0 bases and J by 6 bases, with 5 bases between them. CDR3 size: 12 residues. The CDR3 bases are TGTGCCAGCAGCTTGGGTCTTGATACGCAGTATTTT. Protein product: CASSLGLDTQYF.

This sequence joins TRBV10-3 and TRBJ1-5, with TRBD1 matching over 8 bases. Trimming cost V 5 bases and J 7 bases; bases outside gene matches: 4. Germline loops: CDR1 ENHRY, CDR2 SYGVKD. The CDR3 loop spans 13 amino acids. CDR3 loop: CAISPQGEQPQHF. CDR3 nucleotides: TGTGCCATCAGTCCACAGGGGGAACAGCCCCAGCATTTT.

The chain carries TRBV4-1 and TRBJ2-1, with D possibly being TRBD2 (5 bases). CDR1 and CDR2 (germline): MGHRA, YSYEKL. The CDR3 is 14 amino acids. V lost 0 bases and J lost 8, with 11 bases in between. CDR3 protein: CASSQDRSVDEQFF. The CDR3 DNA is TGCGCCAGCAGCCAAGATCGTAGCGTGGATGAGCAGTTCTTC.

The chain couples TRBV12-5 to TRBJ2-7; D is unclear. The V and J ends lost 1 base and 2 bases respectively, with 6 bases between them. Germline V CDR1 and CDR2: LGHNT, FRNRAP. This CDR3 is 13 amino acids long. CDR3 sequence reads: CASGLDQAYEQYF. CDR3 nucleotides: TGTGCTAGTGGTTTGGACCAAGCCTACGAGCAGTACTTC.

J is TRBJ1-3 and V is TRBV5-1; perhaps TRBD1 as D (5 bases). Trimming stripped 4 bases from V and 2 bases from J, with 13 bases between. The CDR3 contains 15 residues. Germline lookup yields CDR1 SGHRS and CDR2 YFSETQ. The DNA of the CDR3 is TGCGCCAGCAGCCCGCAAGCAGGGACTGGAAACACCATATATTTT. Its translation is CASSPQAGTGNTIYF.

This clone was detected once. The chain recombines TRBV4-1 with TRBJ1-4, with D hard to call. Germline CDR1 and CDR2: MGHRA and YSYEKL. Trimming took 4 bases from V and 5 from J, leaving 11 bases between them. CDR3 length equals 14 residues. The CDR3 loop is CASSPGELNEKLFF. The CDR3, as DNA: TGCGCCAGCAGCCCCGGGGAGTTGAATGAAAAACTGTTTTTT.

The chain combines TRBV7-7 with TRBJ1-4; tentatively, D is TRBD1 (5 bases). Germline values: CDR1 SSHAT, CDR2 FNYEAQ (reference sequence). The V and J ends lost 1 base and 7 bases respectively, with 7 bases between them. CDR3 length: 13 amino acids. CDR3 nucleotides: TGTGCCAGCAGCTTAGGCGGGGGTGAAAAACTGTTTTTT. It encodes CASSLGGGEKLFF. Drawing the rest from reference TRBV7-7 and TRBJ1-4, the complete variable domain is GAGVSQSPRYKVTKRGQDVTLRCDPISSHATLYWYQQALGQGPEFLTYFNYEAQPDKSGLPSDRFSAERPEGSISTLTIQRTEQRDSAMYRCASSLGGGEKLFFGSGTQLSVL.